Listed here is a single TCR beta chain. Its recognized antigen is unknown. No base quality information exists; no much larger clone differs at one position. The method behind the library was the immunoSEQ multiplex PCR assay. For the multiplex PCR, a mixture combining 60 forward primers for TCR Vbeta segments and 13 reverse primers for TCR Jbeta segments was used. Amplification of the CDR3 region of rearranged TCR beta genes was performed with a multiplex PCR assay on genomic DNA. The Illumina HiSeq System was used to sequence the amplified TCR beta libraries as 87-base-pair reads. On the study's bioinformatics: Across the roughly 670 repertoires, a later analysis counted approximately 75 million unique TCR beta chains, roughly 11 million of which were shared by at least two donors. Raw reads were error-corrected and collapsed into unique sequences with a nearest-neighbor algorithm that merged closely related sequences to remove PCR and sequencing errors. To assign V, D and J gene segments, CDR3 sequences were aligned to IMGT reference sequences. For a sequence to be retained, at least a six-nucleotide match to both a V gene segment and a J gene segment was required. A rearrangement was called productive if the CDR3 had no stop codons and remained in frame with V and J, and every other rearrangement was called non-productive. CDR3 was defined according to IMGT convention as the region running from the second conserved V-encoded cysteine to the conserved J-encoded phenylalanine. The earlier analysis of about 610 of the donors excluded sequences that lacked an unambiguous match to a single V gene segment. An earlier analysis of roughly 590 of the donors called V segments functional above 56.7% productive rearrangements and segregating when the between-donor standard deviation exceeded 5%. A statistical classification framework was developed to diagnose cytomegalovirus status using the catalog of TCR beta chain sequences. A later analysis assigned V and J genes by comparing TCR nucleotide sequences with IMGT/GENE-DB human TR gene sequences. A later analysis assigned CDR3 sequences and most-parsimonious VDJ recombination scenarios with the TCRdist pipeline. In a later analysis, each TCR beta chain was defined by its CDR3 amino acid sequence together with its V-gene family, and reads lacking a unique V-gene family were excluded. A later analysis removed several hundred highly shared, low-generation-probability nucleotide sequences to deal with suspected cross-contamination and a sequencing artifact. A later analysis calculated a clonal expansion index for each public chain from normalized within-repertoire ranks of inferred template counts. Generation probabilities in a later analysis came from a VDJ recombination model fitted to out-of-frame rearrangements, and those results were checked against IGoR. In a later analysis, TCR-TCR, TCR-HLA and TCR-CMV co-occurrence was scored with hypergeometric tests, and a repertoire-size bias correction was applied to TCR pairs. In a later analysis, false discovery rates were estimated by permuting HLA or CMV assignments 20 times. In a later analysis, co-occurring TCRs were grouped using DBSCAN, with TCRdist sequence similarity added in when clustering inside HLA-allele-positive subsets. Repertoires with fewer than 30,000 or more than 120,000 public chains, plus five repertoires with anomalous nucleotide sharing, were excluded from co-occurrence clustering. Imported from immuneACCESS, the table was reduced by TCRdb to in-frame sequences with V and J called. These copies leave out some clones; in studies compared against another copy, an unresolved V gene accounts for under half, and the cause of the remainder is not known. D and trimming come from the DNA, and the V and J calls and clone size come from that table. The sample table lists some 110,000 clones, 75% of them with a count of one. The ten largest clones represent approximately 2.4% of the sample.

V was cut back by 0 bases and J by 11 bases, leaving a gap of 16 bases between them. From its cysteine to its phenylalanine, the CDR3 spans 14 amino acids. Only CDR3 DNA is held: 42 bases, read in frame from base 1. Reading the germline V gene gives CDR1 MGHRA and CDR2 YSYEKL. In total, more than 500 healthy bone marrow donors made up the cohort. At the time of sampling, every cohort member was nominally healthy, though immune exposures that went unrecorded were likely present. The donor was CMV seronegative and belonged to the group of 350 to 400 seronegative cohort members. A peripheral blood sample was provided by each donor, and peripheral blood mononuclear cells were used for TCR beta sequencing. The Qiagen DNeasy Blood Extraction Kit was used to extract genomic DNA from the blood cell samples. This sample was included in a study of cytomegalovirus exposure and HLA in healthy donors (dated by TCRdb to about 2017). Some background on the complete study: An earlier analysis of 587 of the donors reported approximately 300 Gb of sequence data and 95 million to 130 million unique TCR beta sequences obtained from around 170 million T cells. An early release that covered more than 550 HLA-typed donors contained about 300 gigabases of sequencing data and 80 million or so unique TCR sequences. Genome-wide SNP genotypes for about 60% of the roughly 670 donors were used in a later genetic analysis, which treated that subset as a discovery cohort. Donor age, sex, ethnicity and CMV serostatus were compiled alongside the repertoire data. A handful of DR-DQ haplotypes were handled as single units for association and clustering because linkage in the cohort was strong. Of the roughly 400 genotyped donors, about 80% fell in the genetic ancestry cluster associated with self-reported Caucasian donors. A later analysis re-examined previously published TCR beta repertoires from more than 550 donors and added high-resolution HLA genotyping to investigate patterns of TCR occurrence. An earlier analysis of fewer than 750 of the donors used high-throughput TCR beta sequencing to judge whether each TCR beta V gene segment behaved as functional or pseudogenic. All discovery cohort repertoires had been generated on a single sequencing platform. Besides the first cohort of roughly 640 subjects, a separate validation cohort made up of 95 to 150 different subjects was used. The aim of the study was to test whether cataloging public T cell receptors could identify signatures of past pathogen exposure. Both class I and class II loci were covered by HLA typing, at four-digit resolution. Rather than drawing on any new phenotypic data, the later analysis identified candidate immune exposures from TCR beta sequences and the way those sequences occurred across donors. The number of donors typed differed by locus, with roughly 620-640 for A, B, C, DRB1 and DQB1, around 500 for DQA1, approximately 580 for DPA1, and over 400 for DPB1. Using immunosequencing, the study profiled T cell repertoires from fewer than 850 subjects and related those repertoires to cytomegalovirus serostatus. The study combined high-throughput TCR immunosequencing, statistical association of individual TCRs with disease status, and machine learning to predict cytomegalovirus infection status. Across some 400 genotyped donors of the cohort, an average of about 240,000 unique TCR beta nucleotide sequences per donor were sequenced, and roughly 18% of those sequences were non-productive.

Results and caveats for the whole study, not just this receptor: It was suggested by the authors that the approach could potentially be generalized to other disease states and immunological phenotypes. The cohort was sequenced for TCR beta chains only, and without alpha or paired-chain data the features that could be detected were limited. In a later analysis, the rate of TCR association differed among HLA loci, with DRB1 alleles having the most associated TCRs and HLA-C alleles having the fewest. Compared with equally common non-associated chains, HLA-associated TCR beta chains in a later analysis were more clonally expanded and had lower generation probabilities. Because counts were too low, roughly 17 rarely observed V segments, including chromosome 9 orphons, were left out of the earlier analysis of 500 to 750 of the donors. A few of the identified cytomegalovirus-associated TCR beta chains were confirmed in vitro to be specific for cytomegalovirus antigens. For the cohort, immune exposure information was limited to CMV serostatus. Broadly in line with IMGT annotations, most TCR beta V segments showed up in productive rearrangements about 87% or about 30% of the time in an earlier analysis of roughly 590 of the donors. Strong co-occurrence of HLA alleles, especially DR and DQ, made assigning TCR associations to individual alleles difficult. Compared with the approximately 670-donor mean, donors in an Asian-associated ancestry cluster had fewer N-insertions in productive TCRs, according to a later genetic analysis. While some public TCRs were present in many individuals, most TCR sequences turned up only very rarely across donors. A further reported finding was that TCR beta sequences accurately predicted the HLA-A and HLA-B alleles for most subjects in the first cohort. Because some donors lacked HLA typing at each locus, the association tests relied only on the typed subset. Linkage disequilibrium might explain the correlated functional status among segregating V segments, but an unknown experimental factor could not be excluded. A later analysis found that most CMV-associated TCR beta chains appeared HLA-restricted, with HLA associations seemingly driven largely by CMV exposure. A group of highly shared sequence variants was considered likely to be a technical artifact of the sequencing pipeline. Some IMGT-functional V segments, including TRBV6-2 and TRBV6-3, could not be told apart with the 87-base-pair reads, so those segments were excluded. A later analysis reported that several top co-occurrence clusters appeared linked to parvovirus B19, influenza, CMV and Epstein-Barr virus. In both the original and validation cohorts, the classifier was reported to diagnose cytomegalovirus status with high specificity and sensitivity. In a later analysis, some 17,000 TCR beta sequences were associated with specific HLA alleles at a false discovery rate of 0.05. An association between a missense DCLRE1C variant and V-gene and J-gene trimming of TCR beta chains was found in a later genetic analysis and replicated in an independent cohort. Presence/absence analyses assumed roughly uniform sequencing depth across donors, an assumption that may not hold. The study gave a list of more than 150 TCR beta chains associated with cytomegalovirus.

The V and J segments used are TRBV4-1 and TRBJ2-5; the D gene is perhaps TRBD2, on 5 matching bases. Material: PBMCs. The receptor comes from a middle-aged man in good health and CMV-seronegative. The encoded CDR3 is CASSQDQGPREQYF. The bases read TGCGCCAGCAGCCAAGATCAAGGCCCGAGGGAGCAGTACTTC.